A single sample gave rise to the 26 T cell receptor beta chains below, sequenced in a study of graft-versus-host responses after intestinal transplantation. TCRdb's table, derived via immunoSEQ multiplex PCR, lists solely in-frame clones and lacks some. This sample has 11,000 to 15,000 clones, with roughly two fifths found just once. Plates contained approximately 200,000 CFSE-labeled responder cells and approximately 200,000 irradiated, violet-dye-labeled stimulator cells. The sequences come from alloreactive CD8+ T cells from a mixed lymphocyte reaction culture, collected before intestinal transplant. This sample's subset: CFSE-low proliferating T cells sorted from approximately 6-day pre-transplant mixed lymphocyte reaction (GvH or HvG direction). These receptor sequences come from a human patient who received an intestinal transplant.

This clone was detected only a few times. The V call is TRBV6-1, the J call TRBJ2-7; TRBD2 matches 7 bases. J gave up 4 bases and V 5 bases, and 8 bases lay outside the gene matches. CDR3 length: 14 amino acids. Looked up from germline, CDR1 is MNHNS and CDR2 is SASEGT. The CDR3 protein is CASSPLLGGYEQYF. The CDR3 DNA is TGTGCCAGCAGTCCCCTCCTCGGGGGGTACGAGCAGTACTTC.

The V call is TRBV7-9, the J call TRBJ2-7; TRBD1 agrees at 7 bases. The germline V gene encodes CDR1 SEHNR and CDR2 FQNEAQ (reference sequence). The CDR3 sequence is 14 residues long. J gave up 3 bases and V 3 bases, and 5 bases lay outside the gene matches. CDR3 sequence: CASSFQGEFYEQYF. DNA of the CDR3: TGTGCCAGCAGCTTTCAGGGGGAGTTCTACGAGCAGTACTTC.

The V and J genes are TRBV10-2 and TRBJ2-1, with 8 bases matching TRBD2. The CDR3 has 13 amino acids. CDR1 WSHSY and CDR2 SAAADI come from the germline V gene. With V trimmed by 7 bases and J by 4 bases, 3 bases remained unmatched. This CDR3 is CASMGLVYNEQFF. In DNA, the CDR3 is TGCGCCAGCATGGGACTAGTATACAATGAGCAGTTCTTC.

This rearrangement joins TRBV7-2 to TRBJ2-7, with D uncertain. This CDR3 has 12 amino acids. V lost 5 bases, J lost 2 bases, and 7 bases lay in between. From germline, CDR1 is SGHTA and CDR2 FQGNSA. The CDR3 loop reads CASSTVTYEQYF. CDR3 sequence (DNA): TGTGCCAGCAGCACAGTCACCTACGAGCAGTACTTC.

The rearrangement uses TRBV6-5 and TRBJ1-1; 8 nucleotides align to TRBD1. Germline lookup yields CDR1 MNHEY and CDR2 SVGAGI. J gave up 1 base and V 4 bases, and 5 bases lay outside the gene matches. The CDR3 runs 15 residues. This chain's CDR3 is CASSLDRGGNTEAFF. The CDR3 nucleotides read TGTGCCAGCAGTTTAGACAGGGGTGGGAACACTGAAGCTTTCTTT.

This clone was counted a few times. The chain is built from TRBV5-6 and TRBJ2-1, with D perhaps TRBD2 (6 bases). CDR3 length equals 15 residues. The ends were cut back, 0 bases at V and 4 bases at J, with 11 bases in the middle. Per germline, CDR1 SGHDT and CDR2 YYEEEE. CDR3 sequence reads: CASSLAGTLYNEQFF. In DNA form, the CDR3 reads TGTGCCAGCAGCTTGGCTGGGACTCTGTACAATGAGCAGTTCTTC.

There are a few counts of this clone. The V gene is TRBV7-2, the J gene TRBJ1-3; possible D gene TRBD1, 5 bases. Trimming pared 5 bases from V and 0 bases from J, leaving 11 bases between. Germline CDR1 SGHTA, CDR2 FQGNSA. The CDR3 runs 15 residues. In nucleotides, the CDR3 is TGTGCCAGCAGCGGGGACTCCTCCTCTGGAAACACCATATATTTT. Amino acid sequence: CASSGDSSSGNTIYF.

This clone occurred a few times. This chain joins TRBV19 and TRBJ2-1; a possible D gene is TRBD1 (6 bases). V was shortened by 1 base and J by 0 bases, with 7 bases between the two germline ends. The CDR3 has 15 residues. Germline CDR1 is LNHDA and CDR2 is SQIVND (reference sequence). The CDR3 bases are TGTGCCAGTAGTATAGTGGGACACTCCTACAATGAGCAGTTCTTC. Translated, it gives CASSIVGHSYNEQFF.

This clone was observed a handful of times. V and J are TRBV9 and TRBJ1-2; TRBD1 matches 8 bases. CDR1 SGDLS and CDR2 YYNGEE come from the germline V gene. The CDR3 totals 14 residues. J lost 5 bases, V lost 0 bases, and 3 bases had no gene match. The CDR3 DNA reads TGTGCCAGCAGCGTAGGGACAGGGTCATATGGCTACACCTTC. Translated, it gives CASSVGTGSYGYTF. The full variable domain, rest sourced from reference TRBV9 and TRBJ1-2, is DSGVTQTPKHLITATGQRVTLRCSPRSGDLSVYWYQQSLDQGLQFLIQYYNGEERAKGNILERFSAQQFPDLHSELNLSSLELGDSALYFCASSVGTGSYGYTFGSGTRLTVV.

The chain links TRBV10-3 to TRBJ2-1; 7 bases agree with TRBD1. Germline CDR1 and CDR2: ENHRY and SYGVKD. The CDR3 is 13 residues long. The junction had 9 bases not matched to a gene; V was cut back by 7 bases and J by 9 bases. The CDR3: CAINANRGVEQFF. The DNA for the CDR3 is TGTGCCATCAACGCCAACAGGGGTGTTGAGCAGTTCTTC.

This clone was observed a handful of times. V and J are TRBV2 and TRBJ1-2; 9 nucleotides line up with TRBD1. Germline assignment: CDR1 SNHLY and CDR2 FYNNEI. V lost 8 bases to trimming and J lost 4 bases; unmatched junction nucleotides: 5. This CDR3 has 13 amino acids. CDR3 sequence (DNA): TGTGCCAGCTTACAGGGGGCAATCTATGGCTACACCTTC. It translates to CASLQGAIYGYTF.

This clone has a handful of counts. V is TRBV19 and J is TRBJ2-7; 8 positions agree with TRBD2. After removal of 4 bases from V and 3 bases from J, the junction contained 8 bases not matched to a gene. There are 15 residues in the CDR3. From germline, CDR1 is LNHDA and CDR2 SQIVND (reference sequence). CDR3 residues: CASSTPGTSYYEQYF. In DNA form, the CDR3 reads TGTGCCAGTAGTACACCCGGGACTAGTTACTACGAGCAGTACTTC.

The chain recombines TRBV7-3 with TRBJ2-5; D remains unclear. Germline V gives CDR1 SGHTA, CDR2 FQGTGA. V was pared by 3 bases and J by 3 bases, with 8 bases between. This CDR3 contains 13 residues. The CDR3, as DNA: TGTGCCAGCAGCTTGTGGGCTGAAGAGACCCAGTACTTC. It encodes CASSLWAEETQYF.

DNA for the CDR3: TGTGCCAGCAGCGTAGGCACAGCCACCTACGAGCAGTACTTC. The encoded protein is CASSVGTATYEQYF. The rearrangement joins TRBV9 to TRBJ2-7, with D uncertain. The germline CDR1 and CDR2 sequences are SGDLS and YYNGEE. V lost 0 bases and J lost 2, with 9 bases in between. The CDR3 has 14 amino acids.

Note on this clone: The junction shows a germline mismatch at one end, possibly a read error. The CDR3: CASNLAGLNEQFF. The CDR3 DNA sequence: TGTGCCAGCAACTTAGCGGGACTCAATGAGCAGTTCTTC. The chain uses TRBV7-9 and TRBJ2-1; 8 nucleotides agree with TRBD2. CDR3 length equals 13 residues. The germline V gene encodes CDR1 SEHNR and CDR2 FQNEAQ (reference sequence).

The J gene is TRBJ2-5, the V gene TRBV6-6, with TRBD2 matching over 8 bases. The J call may be mistaken, given a closer DNA end match to TRBJ2-7. CDR3 length: 14 residues. CDR1 is MNHNY and CDR2 is SVGAGI in the germline V gene (reference sequence). The CDR3 DNA follows: TGTGCCAGCAGTTCACTAGCGGCGCGGGACGAGCAGTACTTC. This codes for CASSSLAARDEQYF.

The rearrangement joins TRBV28 to TRBJ2-5; tentatively, D is TRBD2 (5 bases). CDR3 length equals 13 residues. CDR1 is MDHEN, CDR2 SYDVKM, per germline. Trimming removed 2 bases from V and 6 bases from J, with 10 bases in between. Here the CDR3 reads CASSLGFGKTQYF. CDR3 bases: TGTGCCAGCAGTTTAGGGTTCGGGAAGACCCAGTACTTC.

This clone rates as medium-sized (0.01 to 0.1%). V and J are TRBV7-9 and TRBJ2-1; TRBD2 matches at 12 bases. Trimming removed 5 bases from V and 10 bases from J; junction bases left unmatched: 6. Germline loops: CDR1 SEHNR, CDR2 FQNEAQ (reference sequence). This CDR3 spans 14 amino acids. DNA for the CDR3: TGTGCCAGCAGCCCGAGGACTAGCGGGAACGAGCAGTTCTTC. Amino acids: CASSPRTSGNEQFF.

This chain connects TRBV5-1 to TRBJ2-7; 10 bases match TRBD2. Germline CDR1 and CDR2: SGHRS and YFSETQ. V was clipped by 4 bases and J by 2 bases; unmatched bases: 6. CDR3 length equals 15 residues. CDR3 region: CASSEGLATTYEQYF. The CDR3 nucleotides are TGCGCCAGCAGCGAGGGACTAGCGACCACCTACGAGCAGTACTTC.

The chain links TRBV6-1 to TRBJ1-1, with D possibly matching TRBD1 (5 bases). The ends were cut back, 6 bases at V and 6 bases at J, with 17 bases in the middle. The CDR3 runs 14 residues. Germline V gene lookup returns CDR1 MNHNS and CDR2 SASEGT. CDR3 region: CASSPGLGLSEAFF. CDR3 nucleotide sequence: TGTGCCAGCAGCCCAGGGTTAGGGTTGTCTGAAGCTTTCTTT.

The chain combines TRBV27 with TRBJ2-2; TRBD1 is a possible D gene (6 bases). Trimming cost V 4 bases and J 2 bases, with 11 bases left between them. CDR3 length equals 15 residues. CDR1 and CDR2 (germline): MNHEY, SMNVEV (reference sequence). The CDR3 here is CASSYFGGNTGELFF. In nucleotides, the CDR3 is TGTGCCAGCAGTTATTTTGGGGGCAACACCGGGGAGCTGTTTTTT.

This clone has just a few counts. The CDR3 DNA is TGTGCCAGCAGCTTGGATGTACAGGGGGCCTATGGCTACACCTTC. Translating it yields CASSLDVQGAYGYTF. The genes are TRBV5-4 and TRBJ1-2; TRBD1 aligns across 9 bases. This CDR3 spans 15 amino acids. Germline assignment: CDR1 SGHNT and CDR2 YYREEE (reference sequence). V lost 0 bases and J lost 4; bases outside the gene matches: 4.

A note on this clone: The sample holds other DNA sequences that translate to the same CDR3. The rearrangement links TRBV7-9 to TRBJ1-4; unclear D gene. The V and J ends lost 3 bases and 0 bases respectively, with 5 bases between them. Looked up from germline, CDR1 is SEHNR and CDR2 is FQNEAQ (reference sequence). The CDR3 is 14 residues long. CDR3: CASSLSATNEKLFF. The CDR3 DNA is TGTGCCAGCAGCTTGTCTGCAACTAATGAAAAACTGTTTTTT.

The rearrangement uses TRBV4-2 and TRBJ2-7; D not resolved. This CDR3 has 13 amino acids. CDR1 and CDR2 (germline): LGHNA, YNFKEQ. V was pared by 0 bases and J by 2 bases, with 5 bases between. The CDR3 region has the DNA TGTGCCAGCAGCCAAGATCGAGCCTACGAGCAGTACTTC. Its translation: CASSQDRAYEQYF.

The chain combines TRBV19 with TRBJ2-1; 10 nucleotides line up with TRBD2. After removal of 3 bases from V and 3 bases from J, the junction contained 5 bases not matched to a gene. The CDR3 consists of 16 residues. Germline V gene sequence: CDR1 LNHDA, CDR2 SQIVND (reference sequence). The CDR3 region is CASSIMASGSYNEQFF. CDR3 sequence (DNA): TGTGCCAGTAGTATTATGGCTAGCGGGAGCTACAATGAGCAGTTCTTC.

With regard to this clone: A read error may be the cause here, since a much bigger clone is one base away. V and J are TRBV6-4 and TRBJ2-7; TRBD1 is a possible D gene (5 bases). Germline lookup yields CDR1 MRHNA and CDR2 SNTAGT. V was trimmed by 4 bases and J by 4 bases, leaving 11 bases between them. The CDR3 length is 13 residues. CDR3 residues: CASSARQPYEQYF. CDR3 nucleotides: TGTGCCAGCAGTGCCCGACAGCCGTACGAGCAGTACTTC.